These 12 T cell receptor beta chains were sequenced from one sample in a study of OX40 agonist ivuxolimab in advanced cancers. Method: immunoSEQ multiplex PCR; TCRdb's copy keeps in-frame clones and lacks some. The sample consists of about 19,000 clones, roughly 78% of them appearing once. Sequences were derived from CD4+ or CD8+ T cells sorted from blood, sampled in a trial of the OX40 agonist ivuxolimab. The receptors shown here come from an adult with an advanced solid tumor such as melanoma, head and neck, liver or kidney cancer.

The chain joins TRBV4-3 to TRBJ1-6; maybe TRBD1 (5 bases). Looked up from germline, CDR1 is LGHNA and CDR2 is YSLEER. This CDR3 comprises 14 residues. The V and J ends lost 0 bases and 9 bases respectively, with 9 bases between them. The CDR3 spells CASSQDGGGSPLHF. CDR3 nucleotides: TGCGCCAGCAGCCAAGATGGGGGAGGTTCACCCCTCCACTTT.

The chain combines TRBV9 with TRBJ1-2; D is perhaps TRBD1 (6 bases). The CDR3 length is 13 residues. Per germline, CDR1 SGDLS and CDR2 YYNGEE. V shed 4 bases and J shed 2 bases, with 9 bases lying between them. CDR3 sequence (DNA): TGTGCCAGCAGCCCCGGACAGAACTATGGCTACACCTTC. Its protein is CASSPGQNYGYTF.

The CDR3 loop reads CASNARGYGYTF. In nucleotides, the CDR3 is TGTGCCAGCAACGCCAGGGGCTATGGCTACACCTTC. J is TRBJ1-2 and V is TRBV13, with D perhaps matching TRBD1 (6 bases). This CDR3 spans 12 amino acids. In germline, CDR1 is PRHDT, CDR2 FYEKMQ (reference sequence). V was pared by 7 bases and J by 4 bases, with 10 bases between. Full variable domain (remainder filled in from reference TRBV13 and TRBJ1-2): AAGVIQSPRHLIKEKRETATLKCYPIPRHDTVYWYQQGPGQDPQFLISFYEKMQSDKGSIPDRFSAQQFSDYHSELNMSSLELGDSALYFCASNARGYGYTFGSGTRLTVV.

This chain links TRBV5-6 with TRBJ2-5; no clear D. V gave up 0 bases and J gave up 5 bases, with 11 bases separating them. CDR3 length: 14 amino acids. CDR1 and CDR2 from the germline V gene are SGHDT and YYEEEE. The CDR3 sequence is CASSLGGSYETQYF. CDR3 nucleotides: TGTGCCAGCAGCTTGGGCGGTAGTTACGAGACCCAGTACTTC.

The CDR3 DNA reads as TGTGCCAGCAGTTTATTCCTTAGGGGGCAACACTATGGCTACACCTTC. Translated, it gives CASSLFLRGQHYGYTF. This chain uses TRBV28 with TRBJ1-2; 7 bases align to TRBD1. This CDR3 has 16 residues. Germline CDR1 is MDHEN and CDR2 is SYDVKM. Unmatched junction bases numbered 8, after V lost 1 base and J lost 3 bases.

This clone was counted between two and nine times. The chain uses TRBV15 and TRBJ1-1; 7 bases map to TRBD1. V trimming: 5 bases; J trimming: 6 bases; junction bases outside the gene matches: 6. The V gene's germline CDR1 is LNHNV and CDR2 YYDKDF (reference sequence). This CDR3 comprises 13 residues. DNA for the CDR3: TGTGCCACCAGCCCACAGGGGAAACCTGAAGCTTTCTTT. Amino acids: CATSPQGKPEAFF.

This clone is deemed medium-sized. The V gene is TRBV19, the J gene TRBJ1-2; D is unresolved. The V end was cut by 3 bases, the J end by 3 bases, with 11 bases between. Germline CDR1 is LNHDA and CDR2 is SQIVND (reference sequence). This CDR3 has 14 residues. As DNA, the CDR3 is TGTGCCAGTAGTATCAGGCAGAACTACTATGGCTACACCTTC. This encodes CASSIRQNYYGYTF.

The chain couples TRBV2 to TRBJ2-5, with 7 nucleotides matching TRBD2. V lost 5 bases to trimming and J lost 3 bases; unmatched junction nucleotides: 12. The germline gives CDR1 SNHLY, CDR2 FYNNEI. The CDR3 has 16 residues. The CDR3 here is CASSLLGEGREETQYF. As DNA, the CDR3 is TGTGCCAGCAGTCTACTTGGGGAGGGCCGGGAAGAGACCCAGTACTTC. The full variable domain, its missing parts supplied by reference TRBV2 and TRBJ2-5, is EPEVTQTPSHQVTQMGQEVILRCVPISNHLYFYWYRQILGQKVEFLVSFYNNEISEKSEIFDDQFSVERPDGSNFTLKIRSTKLEDSAMYFCASSLLGEGREETQYFGPGTRLLVL.

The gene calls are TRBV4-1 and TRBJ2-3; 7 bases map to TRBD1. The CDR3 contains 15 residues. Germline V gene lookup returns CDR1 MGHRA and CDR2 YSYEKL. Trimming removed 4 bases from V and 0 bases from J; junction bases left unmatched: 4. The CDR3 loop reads CASSLRDSSTDTQYF. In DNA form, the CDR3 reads TGCGCCAGCAGCCTCCGGGACAGTAGCACAGATACGCAGTATTTT.

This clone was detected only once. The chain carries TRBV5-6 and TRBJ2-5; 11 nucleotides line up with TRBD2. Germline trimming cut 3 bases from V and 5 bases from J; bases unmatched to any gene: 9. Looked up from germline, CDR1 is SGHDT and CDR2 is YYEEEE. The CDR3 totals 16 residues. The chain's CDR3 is CASSYGTSGSYETQYF. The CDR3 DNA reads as TGTGCCAGCAGCTACGGGACTAGCGGTTCCTACGAGACCCAGTACTTC.

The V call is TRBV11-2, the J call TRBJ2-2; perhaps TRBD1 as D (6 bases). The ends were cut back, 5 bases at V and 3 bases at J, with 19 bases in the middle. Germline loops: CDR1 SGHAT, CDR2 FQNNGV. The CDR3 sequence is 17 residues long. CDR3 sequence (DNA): TGTGCCAGCAGCCTCCTTTCCCATTCAGGGGACACCGGGGAGCTGTTTTTT. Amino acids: CASSLLSHSGDTGELFF.

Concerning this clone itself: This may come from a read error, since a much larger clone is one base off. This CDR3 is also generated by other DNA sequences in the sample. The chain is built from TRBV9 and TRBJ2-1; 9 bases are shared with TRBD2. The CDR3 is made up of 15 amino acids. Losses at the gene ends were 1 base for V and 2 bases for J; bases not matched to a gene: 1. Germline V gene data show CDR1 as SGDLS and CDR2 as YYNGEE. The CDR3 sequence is CASSVIAGAYNEQFF. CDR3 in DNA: TGTGCCAGCAGCGTAATAGCGGGAGCCTACAATGAGCAGTTCTTC.